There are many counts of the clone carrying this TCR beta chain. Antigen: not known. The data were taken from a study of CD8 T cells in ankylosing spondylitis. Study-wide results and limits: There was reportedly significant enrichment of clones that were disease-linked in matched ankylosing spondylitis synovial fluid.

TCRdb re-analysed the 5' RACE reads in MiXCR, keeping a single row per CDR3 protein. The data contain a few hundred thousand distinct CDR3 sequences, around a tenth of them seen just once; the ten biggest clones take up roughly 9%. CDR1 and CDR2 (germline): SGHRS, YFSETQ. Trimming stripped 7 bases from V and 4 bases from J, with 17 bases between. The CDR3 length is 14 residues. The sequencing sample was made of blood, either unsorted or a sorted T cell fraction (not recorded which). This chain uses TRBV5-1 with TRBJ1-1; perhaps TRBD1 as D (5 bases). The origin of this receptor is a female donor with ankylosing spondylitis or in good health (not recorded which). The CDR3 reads CASSITGGVTEAFF. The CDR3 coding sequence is TGCGCCAGCTCCATCACTGGAGGGGTCACTGAAGCTTTCTTT.